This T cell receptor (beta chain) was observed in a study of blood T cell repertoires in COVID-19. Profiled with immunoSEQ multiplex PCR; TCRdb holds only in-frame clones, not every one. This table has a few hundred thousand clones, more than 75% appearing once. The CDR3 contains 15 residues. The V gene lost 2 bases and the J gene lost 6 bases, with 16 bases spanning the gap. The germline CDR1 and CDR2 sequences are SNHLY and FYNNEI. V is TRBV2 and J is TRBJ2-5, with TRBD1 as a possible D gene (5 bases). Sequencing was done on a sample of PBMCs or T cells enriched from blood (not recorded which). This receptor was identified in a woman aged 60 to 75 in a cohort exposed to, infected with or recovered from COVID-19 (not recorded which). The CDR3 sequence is CASSESRQGGKTQYF. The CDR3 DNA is TGTGCCAGCAGTGAATCGCGGCAGGGTGGAAAGACCCAGTACTTC. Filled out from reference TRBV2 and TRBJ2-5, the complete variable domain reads EPEVTQTPSHQVTQMGQEVILRCVPISNHLYFYWYRQILGQKVEFLVSFYNNEISEKSEIFDDQFSVERPDGSNFTLKIRSTKLEDSAMYFCASSESRQGGKTQYFGPGTRLLVL.